The clone carrying this T cell receptor (beta chain) appeared many times. The data derive from a study of T cell repertoires in cytomegalovirus infection. Study details: From public TCR beta signatures came an indication of both CMV infection and matching HLA type.

V lost 5 bases to trimming and J lost 3 bases; unmatched junction nucleotides: 5. Germline V gene lookup returns CDR1 MDHEN and CDR2 SYDVKM. This CDR3 spans 16 amino acids. MiXCR, run by TCRdb on the reads, gives a single entry per CDR3 protein. The table lists about 400,000 distinct CDR3 sequences, roughly 18% of them singletons. The sequencing input was PBMCs. This chain connects TRBV28 to TRBJ2-1, with TRBD2 matching over 12 bases. The source is a human donor in good health (CMV status not recorded). Some clones in this sample may be carry-over from other donors' samples. CDR3 in DNA: TGTGCCAGCAGTCCGGCACTAGCGGGGGGCTACAATGAGCAGTTCTTC. Amino acid sequence: CASSPALAGGYNEQFF. Together with reference TRBV28 and TRBJ2-1, the CDR3 gives the full variable domain: DVKVTQSSRYLVKRTGEKVFLECVQDMDHENMFWYRQDPGLGLRLIYFSYDVKMKEKGDIPEGYSVSREKKERFSLILESASTNQTSMYLCASSPALAGGYNEQFFGPGTRLTVL.